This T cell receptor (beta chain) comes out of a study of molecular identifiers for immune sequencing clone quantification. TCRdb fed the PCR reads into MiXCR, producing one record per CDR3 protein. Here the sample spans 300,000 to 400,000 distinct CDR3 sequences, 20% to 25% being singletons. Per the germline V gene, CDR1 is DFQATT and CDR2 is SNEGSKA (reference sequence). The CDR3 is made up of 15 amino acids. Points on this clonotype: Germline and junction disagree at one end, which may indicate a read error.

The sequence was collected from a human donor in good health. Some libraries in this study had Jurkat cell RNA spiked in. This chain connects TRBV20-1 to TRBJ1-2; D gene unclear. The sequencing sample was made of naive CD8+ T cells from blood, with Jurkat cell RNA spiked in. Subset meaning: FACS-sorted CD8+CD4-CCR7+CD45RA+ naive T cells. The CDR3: CSARDGRNPNYGCTF. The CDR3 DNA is TGCAGTGCTAGAGATGGAAGGAACCCTAACTATGGCTGCACCTTC.